This record covers a single T cell receptor (beta chain). Its antigen remains unknown. The data belong to a study of cytomegalovirus exposure and HLA in healthy donors. PCR employed 60 Vbeta and 13 Jbeta primers. Sequencing was performed with immunoSEQ multiplex PCR; in TCRdb, only in-frame clones are kept and a portion is missing. The repertoire includes about 150,000 clones, 75% to 85% of them detected once, and roughly 6% sits in the top ten. J lost 6 bases, V lost 6 bases, and 10 bases had no gene match. CDR3 length: 15 amino acids. Per the germline V gene, CDR1 is MDHEN and CDR2 is SYDVKM. Study-level points and caveats: Earlier analysis looked at TCR beta V segments, and most were productive about 87% or about 30% of the time.

The sample comprised PBMCs. The rearrangement links TRBV28 to TRBJ2-1; 8 nucleotides align to TRBD2. The TCR originated in a man in his fifties in good health and CMV-seropositive. In DNA form, the CDR3 reads TGTGCCAGCAGCCGACTACGGACTAGCCCCAATGAGCAGTTCTTC. Translating it yields CASSRLRTSPNEQFF.